Sequencing of this T cell receptor (beta chain) was carried out in a study of shared clonotypes between healthy human individuals. The table came from immunoSEQ multiplex PCR; TCRdb's copy has only in-frame clones and leaves some out. The sample consists of 1,400,000 or so clones, 98% to 99% of them appearing once. This clone was seen once. The sample taken for sequencing was naive CD4+ T cells sorted from blood. The subset is: CD45RA+ positively selected. The receptor's source is a man younger than 40 in good health.

The CDR3 spells CASSFSGDYEQYF. The DNA for the CDR3 is TGTGCCAGCAGTTTTAGCGGAGACTACGAGCAGTACTTC. J is TRBJ2-7 and V is TRBV6-5; D might be TRBD2 (6 bases). In germline, CDR1 is MNHEY, CDR2 SVGAGI. The CDR3 is made up of 13 amino acids. The germline V and J ends were trimmed by 4 bases and 3 bases, with 10 bases remaining between them.